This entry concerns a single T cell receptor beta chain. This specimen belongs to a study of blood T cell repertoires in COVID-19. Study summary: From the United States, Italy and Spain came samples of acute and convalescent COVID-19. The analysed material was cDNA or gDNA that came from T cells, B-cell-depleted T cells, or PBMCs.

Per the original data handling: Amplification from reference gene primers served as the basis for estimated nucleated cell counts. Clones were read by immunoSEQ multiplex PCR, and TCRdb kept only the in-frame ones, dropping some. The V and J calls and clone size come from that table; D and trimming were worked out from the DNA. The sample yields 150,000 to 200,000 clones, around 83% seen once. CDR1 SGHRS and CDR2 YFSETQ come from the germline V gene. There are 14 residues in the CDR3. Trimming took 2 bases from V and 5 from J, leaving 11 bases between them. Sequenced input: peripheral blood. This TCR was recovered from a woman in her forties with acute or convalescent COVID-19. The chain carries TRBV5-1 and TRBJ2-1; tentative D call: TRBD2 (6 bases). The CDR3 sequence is CASSLTTRDNEQFF. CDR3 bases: TGCGCCAGCAGCTTAACGACTAGAGACAATGAGCAGTTCTTC.